The sequence of this T cell receptor (beta chain) was determined in a study of identical twins. Regarding the study as a whole: Analyses of zero insertions could be partly confounded by invariant MAIT and iNKT cells. A lower insertion count was a feature of abundant cord blood beta clonotypes, with no such feature in memory repertoires.

The CDR3 contains 13 residues. CDR1 DFQATT and CDR2 SNEGSKA come from the germline V gene (reference sequence). V lost 5 bases, J lost 2 bases, and 6 bases stayed unmatched. With regard to this clonotype: Its antigen is still unknown.

A single record per CDR3 protein comes from TCRdb applying MiXCR to the 5' RACE reads. The sample holds 500,000 or so distinct CDR3 sequences, more than 13% seen once. These data were also reused for a study on yellow fever vaccine responses in identical twins. This second study says: A vaccine T cell response that seemed partly convergent and partly personalized was reported in twins.

The sequence was collected from a woman under 30 in good health. The sequenced sample was CD4+ T cells sorted from blood. The J gene is TRBJ2-7, the V gene TRBV20-1; 7 bases fit TRBD1. The DNA of the CDR3 is TGCAGTGCTGTGACAGGGACGACCTACGAGCAGTACTTC. Amino acid sequence: CSAVTGTTYEQYF.